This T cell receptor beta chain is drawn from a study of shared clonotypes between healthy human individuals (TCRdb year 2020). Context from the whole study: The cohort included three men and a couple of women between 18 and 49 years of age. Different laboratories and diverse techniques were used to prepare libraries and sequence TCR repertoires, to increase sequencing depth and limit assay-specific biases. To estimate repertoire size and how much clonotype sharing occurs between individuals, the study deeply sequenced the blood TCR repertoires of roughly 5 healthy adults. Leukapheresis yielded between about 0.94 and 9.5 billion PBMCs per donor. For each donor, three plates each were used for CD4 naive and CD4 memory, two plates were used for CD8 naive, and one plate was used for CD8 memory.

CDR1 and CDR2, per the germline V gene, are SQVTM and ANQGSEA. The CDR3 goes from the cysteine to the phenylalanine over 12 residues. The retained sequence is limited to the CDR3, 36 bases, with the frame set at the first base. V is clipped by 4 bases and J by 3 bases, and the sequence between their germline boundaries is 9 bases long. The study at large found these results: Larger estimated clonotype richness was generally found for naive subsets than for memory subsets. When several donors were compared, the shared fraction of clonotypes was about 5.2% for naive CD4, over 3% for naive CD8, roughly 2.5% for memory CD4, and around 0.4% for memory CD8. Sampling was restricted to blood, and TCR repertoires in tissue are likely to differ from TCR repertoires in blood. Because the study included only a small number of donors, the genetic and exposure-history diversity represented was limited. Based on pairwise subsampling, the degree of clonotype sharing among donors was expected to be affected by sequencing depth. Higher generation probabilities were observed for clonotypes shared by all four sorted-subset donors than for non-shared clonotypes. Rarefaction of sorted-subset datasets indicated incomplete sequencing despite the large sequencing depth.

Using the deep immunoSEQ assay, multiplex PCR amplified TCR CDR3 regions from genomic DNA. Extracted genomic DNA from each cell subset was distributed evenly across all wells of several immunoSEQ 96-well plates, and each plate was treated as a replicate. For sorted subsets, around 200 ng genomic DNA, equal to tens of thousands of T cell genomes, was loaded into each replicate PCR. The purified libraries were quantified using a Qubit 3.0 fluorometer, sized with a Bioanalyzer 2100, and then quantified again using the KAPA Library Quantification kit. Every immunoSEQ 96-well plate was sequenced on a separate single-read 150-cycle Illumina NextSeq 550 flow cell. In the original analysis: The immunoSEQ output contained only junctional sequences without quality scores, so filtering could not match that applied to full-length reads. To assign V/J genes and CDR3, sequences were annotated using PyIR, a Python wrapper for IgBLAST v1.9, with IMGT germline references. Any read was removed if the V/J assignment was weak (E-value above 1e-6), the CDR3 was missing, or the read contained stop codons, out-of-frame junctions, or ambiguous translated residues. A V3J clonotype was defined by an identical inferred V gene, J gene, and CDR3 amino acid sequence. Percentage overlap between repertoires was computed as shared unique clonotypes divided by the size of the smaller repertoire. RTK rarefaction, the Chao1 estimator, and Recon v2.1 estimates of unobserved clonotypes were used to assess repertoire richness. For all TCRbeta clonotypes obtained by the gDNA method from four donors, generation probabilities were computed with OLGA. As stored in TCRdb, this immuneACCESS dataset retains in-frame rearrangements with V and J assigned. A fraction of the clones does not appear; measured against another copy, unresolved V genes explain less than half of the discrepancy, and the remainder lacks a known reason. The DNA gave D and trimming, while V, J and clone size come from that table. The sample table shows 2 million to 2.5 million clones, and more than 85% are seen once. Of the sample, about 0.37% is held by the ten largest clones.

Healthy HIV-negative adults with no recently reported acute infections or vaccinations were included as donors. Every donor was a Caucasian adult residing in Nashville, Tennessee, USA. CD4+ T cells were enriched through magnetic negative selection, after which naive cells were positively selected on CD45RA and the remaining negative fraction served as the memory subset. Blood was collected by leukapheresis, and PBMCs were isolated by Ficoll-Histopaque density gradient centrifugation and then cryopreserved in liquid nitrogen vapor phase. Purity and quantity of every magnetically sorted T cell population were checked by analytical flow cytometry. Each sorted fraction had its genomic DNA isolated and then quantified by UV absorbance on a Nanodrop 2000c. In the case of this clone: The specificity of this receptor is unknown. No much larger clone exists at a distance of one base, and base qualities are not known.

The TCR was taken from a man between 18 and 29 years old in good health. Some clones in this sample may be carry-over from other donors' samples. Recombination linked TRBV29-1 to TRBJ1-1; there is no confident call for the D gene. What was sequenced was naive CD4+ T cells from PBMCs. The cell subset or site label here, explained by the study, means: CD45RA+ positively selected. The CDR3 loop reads CSVVGQDTEAFF. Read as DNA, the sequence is TGCAGCGTTGTGGGTCAGGACACTGAAGCTTTCTTT. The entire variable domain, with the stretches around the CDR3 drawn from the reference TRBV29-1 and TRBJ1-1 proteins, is SAVISQKPSRDICQRGTSLTIQCQVDSQVTMMFWYRQQPGQSLTLIATANQGSEATYESGFVIDKFPISRPNLTFSTLTVSNMSPEDSSIYLCSVVGQDTEAFFGQGTRLTVV.